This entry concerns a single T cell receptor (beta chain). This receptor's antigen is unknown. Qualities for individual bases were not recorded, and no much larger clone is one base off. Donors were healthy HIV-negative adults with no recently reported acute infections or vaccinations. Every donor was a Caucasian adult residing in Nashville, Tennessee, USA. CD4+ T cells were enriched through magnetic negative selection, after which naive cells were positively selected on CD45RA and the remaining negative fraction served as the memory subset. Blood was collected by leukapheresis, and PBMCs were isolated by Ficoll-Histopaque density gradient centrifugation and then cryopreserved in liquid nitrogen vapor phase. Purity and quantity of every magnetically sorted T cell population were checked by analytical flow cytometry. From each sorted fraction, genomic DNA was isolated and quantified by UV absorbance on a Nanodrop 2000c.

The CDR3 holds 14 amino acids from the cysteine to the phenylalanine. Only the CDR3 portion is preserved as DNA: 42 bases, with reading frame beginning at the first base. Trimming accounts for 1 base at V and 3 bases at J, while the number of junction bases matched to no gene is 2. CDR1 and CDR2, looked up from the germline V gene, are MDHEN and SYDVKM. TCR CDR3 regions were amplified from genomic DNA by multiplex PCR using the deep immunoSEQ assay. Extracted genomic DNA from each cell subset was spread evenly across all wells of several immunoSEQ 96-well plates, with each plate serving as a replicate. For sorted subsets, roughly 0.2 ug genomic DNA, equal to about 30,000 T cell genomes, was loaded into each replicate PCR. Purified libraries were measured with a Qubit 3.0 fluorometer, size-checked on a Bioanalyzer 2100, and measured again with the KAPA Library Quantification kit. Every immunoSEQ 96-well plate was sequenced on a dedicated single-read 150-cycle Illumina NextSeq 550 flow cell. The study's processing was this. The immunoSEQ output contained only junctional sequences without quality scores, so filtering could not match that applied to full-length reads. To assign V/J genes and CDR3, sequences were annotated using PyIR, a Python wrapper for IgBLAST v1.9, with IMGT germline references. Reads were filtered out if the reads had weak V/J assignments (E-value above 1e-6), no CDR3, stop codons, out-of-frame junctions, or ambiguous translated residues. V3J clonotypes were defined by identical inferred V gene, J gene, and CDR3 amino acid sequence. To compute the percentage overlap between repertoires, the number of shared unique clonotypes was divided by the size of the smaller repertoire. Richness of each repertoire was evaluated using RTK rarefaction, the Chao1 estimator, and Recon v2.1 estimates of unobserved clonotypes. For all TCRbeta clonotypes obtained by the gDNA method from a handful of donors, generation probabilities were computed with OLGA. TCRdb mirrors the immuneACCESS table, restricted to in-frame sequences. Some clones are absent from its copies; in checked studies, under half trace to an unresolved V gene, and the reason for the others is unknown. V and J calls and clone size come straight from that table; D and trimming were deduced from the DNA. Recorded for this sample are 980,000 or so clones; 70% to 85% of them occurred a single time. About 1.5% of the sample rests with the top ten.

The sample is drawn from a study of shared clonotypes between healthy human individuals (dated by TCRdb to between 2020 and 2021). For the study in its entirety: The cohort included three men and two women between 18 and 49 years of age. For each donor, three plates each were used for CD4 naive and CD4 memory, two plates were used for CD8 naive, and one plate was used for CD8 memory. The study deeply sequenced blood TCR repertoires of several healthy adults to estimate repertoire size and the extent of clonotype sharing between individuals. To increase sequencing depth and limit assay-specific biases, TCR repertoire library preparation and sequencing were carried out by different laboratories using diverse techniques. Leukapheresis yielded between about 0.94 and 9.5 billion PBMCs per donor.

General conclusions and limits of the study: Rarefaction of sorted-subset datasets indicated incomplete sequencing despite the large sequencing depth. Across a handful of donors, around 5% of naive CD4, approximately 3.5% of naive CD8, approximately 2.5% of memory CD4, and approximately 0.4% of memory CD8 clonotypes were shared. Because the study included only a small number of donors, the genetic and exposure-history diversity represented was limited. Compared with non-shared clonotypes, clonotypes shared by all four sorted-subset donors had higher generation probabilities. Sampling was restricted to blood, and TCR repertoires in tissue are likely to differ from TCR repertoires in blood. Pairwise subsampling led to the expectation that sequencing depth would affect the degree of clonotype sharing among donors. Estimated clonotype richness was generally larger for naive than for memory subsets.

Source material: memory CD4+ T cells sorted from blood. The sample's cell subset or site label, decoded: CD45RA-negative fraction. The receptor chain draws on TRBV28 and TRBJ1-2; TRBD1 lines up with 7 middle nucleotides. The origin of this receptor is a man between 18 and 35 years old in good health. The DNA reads TGTGCCAGCAGTTTATATGGGACAGACTATGGCTACACCTTC. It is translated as CASSLYGTDYGYTF.